This TCR beta chain was profiled in a study of CD8 T cells in Susac syndrome. Study-wide results and limits: The TCR sequencing and HLA analysis in the study involved a relatively small number of individuals, as the study acknowledged.

RNA in amounts of about 0.5 to 1 ug was reverse transcribed with random hexamers. MiXCR was run by TCRdb on the immunoSEQ multiplex PCR reads, yielding one entry per CDR3 protein. The top ten hold 0.15% to 0.2% of the sample, which has approximately 65,000 distinct CDR3 sequences, just over 90% seen once. Both CD4+ and CD8+ T cells were negatively isolated, and TEMRA cells underwent FACS enrichment. With regard to this clonotype: The antigen remains undetermined.

Trimming pared 0 bases from V and 6 bases from J, leaving 6 bases between. The CDR3 length is 13 residues. Germline V CDR1 and CDR2: LNHNV, YYDKDF (reference sequence). The TCR originated in a human donor in good health. The chain couples TRBV15 to TRBJ2-1, with D tentatively TRBD1 or TRBD2 (5 bases each). Source material: CD8+ T cells from PBMCs. CDR3 amino acids: CATSRERGNEQFF. In DNA form, the CDR3 reads TGTGCCACCAGCAGAGAGAGGGGCAATGAGCAGTTCTTC.